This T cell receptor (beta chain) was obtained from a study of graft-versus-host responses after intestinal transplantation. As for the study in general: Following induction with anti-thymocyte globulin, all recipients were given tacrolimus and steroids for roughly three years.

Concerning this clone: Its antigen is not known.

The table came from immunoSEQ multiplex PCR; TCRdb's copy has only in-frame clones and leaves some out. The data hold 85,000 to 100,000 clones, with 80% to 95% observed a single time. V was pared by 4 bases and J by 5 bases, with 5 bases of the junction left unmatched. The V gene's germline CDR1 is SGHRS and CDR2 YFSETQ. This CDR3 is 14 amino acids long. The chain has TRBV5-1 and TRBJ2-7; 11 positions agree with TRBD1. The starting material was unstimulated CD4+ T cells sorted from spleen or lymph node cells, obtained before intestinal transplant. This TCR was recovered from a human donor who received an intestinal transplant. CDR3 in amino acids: CASSIGTGGNEQYF. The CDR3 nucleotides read TGCGCCAGCAGCATAGGGACAGGGGGGAACGAGCAGTACTTC.